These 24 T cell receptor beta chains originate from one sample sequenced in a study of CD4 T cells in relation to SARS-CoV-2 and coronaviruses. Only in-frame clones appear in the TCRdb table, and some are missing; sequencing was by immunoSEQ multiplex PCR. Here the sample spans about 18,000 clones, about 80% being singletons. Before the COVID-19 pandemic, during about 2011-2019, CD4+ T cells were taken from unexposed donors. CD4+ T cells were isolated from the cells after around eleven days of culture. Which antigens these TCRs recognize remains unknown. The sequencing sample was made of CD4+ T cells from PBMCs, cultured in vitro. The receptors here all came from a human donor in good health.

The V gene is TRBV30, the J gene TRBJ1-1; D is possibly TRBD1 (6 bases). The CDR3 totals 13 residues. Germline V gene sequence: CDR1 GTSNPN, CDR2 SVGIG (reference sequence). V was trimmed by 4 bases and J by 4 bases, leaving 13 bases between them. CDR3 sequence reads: CAWTGVVRTEAFF. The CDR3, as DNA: TGTGCCTGGACAGGGGTGGTTCGCACTGAAGCTTTCTTT.

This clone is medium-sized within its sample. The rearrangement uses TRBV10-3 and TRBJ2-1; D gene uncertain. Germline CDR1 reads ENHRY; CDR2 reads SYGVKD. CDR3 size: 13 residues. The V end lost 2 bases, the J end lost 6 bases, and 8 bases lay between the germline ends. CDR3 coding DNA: TGTGCCATCAGTGAGATTAACGGCAATGAGCAGTTCTTC. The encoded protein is CAISEINGNEQFF.

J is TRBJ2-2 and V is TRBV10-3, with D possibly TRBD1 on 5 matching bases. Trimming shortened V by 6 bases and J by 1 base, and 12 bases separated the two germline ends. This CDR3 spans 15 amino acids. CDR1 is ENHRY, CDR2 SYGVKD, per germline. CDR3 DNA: TGTGCCATCAGCGCAATCCAGGGGAACACCGGGGAGCTGTTTTTT. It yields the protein CAISAIQGNTGELFF.

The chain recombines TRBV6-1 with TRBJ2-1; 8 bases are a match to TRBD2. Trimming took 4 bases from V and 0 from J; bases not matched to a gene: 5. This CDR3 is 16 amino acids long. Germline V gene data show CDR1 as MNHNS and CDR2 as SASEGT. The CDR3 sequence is CASSARGGSSYNEQFF. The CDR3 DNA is TGTGCCAGCAGTGCCCGGGGGGGAAGCTCCTACAATGAGCAGTTCTTC.

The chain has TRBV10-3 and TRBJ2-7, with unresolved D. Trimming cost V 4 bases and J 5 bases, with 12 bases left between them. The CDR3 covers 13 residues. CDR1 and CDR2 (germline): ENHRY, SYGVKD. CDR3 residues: CAISAQGTHEQYF. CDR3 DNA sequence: TGTGCCATCAGTGCCCAAGGAACCCACGAGCAGTACTTC.

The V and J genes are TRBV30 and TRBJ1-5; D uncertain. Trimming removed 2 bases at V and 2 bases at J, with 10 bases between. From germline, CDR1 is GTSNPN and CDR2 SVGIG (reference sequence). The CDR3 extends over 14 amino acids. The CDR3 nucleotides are TGTGCCTGGAGTACCTCGAGGGGCAATCAGCCCCAGCATTTT. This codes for CAWSTSRGNQPQHF.

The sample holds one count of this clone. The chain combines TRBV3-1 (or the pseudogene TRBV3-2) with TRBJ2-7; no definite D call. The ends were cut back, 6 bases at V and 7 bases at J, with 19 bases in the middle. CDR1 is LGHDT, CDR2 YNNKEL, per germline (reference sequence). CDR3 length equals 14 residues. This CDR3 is CASSTVGGLGEQYF. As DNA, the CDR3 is TGTGCCAGCAGTACGGTTGGCGGCCTAGGTGAGCAGTACTTC.

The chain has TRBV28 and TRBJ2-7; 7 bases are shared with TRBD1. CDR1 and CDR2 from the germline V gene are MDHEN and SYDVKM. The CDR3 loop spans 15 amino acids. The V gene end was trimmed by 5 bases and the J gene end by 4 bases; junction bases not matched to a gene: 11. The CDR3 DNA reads TGTGCCAGCAGTCCATCGACAGGGATCGGATACGAGCAGTACTTC. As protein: CASSPSTGIGYEQYF. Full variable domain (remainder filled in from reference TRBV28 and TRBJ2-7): DVKVTQSSRYLVKRTGEKVFLECVQDMDHENMFWYRQDPGLGLRLIYFSYDVKMKEKGDIPEGYSVSREKKERFSLILESASTNQTSMYLCASSPSTGIGYEQYFGPGTRLTVT.

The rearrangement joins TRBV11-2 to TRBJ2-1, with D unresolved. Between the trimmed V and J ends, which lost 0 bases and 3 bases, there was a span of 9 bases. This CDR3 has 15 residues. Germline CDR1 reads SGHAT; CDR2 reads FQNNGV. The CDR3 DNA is TGTGCCAGCAGCTTAGATGCTGACGGCTACAATGAGCAGTTCTTC. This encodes CASSLDADGYNEQFF.

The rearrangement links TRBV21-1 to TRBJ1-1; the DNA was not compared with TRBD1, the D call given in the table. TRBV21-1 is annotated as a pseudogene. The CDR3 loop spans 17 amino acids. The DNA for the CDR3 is TGTGCCAGCAGTCCTAAGGGGGCAGGGAGACTGAACACTGAAGCTTTCTTT. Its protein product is CASSPKGAGRLNTEAFF.

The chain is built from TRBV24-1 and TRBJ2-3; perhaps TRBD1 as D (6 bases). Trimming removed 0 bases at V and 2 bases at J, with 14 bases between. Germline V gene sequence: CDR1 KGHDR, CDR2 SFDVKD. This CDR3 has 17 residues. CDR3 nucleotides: TGTGCCACCAGTGATTTGCCAGGGGCCACTAACACAGATACGCAGTATTTT. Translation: CATSDLPGATNTDTQYF.

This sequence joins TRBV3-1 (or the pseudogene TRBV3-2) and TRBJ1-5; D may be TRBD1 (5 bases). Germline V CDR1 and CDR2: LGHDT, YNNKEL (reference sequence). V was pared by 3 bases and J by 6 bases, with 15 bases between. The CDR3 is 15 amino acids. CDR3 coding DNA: TGTGCCAGCAGCCAGGACACCGTATTGGGTCAGCCCCAGCATTTT. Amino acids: CASSQDTVLGQPQHF.

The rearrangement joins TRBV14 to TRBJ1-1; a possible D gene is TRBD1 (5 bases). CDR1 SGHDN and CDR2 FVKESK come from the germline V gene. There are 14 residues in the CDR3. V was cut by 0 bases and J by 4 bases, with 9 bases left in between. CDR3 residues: CASSQDWGSTEAFF. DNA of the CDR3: TGTGCCAGCAGCCAAGATTGGGGGAGCACTGAAGCTTTCTTT.

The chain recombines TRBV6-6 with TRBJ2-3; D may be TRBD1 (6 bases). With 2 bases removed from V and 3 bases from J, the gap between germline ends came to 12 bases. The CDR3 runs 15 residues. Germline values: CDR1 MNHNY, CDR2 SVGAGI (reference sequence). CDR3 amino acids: CASSYGQGTTDTQYF. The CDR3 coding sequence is TGTGCCAGCAGTTACGGGCAGGGGACAACAGATACGCAGTATTTT.

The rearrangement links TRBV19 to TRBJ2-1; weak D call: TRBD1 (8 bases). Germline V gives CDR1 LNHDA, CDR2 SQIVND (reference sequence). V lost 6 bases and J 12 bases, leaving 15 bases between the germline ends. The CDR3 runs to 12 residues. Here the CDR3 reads CASRENRGGQFF. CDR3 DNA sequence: TGTGCCAGTAGGGAGAACAGGGGGGGGCAGTTCTTC.

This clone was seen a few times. The CDR3 nucleotides are TGTGCCAGCAGCTTAGCCGCGCTCGTCGAGACCGGGGAGCTGTTTTTT. It translates to CASSLAALVETGELFF. This sequence joins TRBV7-9 and TRBJ2-2; unclear D gene. There are 16 residues in the CDR3. Germline CDR1 SEHNR, CDR2 FQNEAQ (reference sequence). V lost 0 bases and J 5 bases, leaving 13 bases between the germline ends.

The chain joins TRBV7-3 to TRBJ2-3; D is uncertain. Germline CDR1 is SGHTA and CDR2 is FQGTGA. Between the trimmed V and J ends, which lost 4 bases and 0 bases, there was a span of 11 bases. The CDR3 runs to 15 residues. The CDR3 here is CASSYDSSSTDTQYF. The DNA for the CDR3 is TGTGCCAGCAGCTACGACTCCTCTAGCACAGATACGCAGTATTTT.

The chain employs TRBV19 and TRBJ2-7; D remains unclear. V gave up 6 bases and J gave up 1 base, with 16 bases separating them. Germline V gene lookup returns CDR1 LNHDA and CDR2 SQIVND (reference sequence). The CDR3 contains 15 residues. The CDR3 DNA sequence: TGTGCCAGTAGCCCCCGAACAGCTCCGTCCTACGAGCAGTACTTC. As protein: CASSPRTAPSYEQYF. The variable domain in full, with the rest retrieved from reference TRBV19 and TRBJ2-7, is DGGITQSPKYLFRKEGQNVTLSCEQNLNHDAMYWYRQDPGQGLRLIYYSQIVNDFQKGDIAEGYSVSREKKESFPLTVTSAQKNPTAFYLCASSPRTAPSYEQYFGPGTRLTVT.

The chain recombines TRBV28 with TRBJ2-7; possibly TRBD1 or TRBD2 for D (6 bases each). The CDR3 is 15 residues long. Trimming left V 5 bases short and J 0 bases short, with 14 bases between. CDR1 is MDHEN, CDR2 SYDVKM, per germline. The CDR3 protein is CASSRGTFDSYEQYF. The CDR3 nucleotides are TGTGCCAGCAGTCGCGGGACATTCGACTCCTACGAGCAGTACTTC.

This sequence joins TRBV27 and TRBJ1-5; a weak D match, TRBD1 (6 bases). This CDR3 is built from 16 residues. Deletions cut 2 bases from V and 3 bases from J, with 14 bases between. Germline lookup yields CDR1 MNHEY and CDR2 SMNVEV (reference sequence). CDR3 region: CASSLTSTGNNQPQHF. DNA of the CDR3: TGTGCCAGCAGTTTAACCTCCACAGGGAACAATCAGCCCCAGCATTTT.

The CDR3 nucleotides read TGTGCCAGCAGCTCGGACGGGACGAACGGCATTCAGTACTTC. It specifies CASSSDGTNGIQYF. This chain links TRBV5-4 with TRBJ2-4; the D gene could be TRBD1 or TRBD2 (5 bases each). Per germline, CDR1 SGHNT and CDR2 YYREEE (reference sequence). Trimming removed 3 bases from V and 9 bases from J, with 16 bases in between. The CDR3 has 14 amino acids.

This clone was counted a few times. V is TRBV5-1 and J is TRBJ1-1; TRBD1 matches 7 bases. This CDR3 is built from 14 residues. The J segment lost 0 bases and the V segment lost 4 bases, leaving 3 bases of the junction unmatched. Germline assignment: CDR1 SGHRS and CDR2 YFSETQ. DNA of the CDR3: TGCGCCAGCAGCGGGGGGACAGTGAACACTGAAGCTTTCTTT. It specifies CASSGGTVNTEAFF.

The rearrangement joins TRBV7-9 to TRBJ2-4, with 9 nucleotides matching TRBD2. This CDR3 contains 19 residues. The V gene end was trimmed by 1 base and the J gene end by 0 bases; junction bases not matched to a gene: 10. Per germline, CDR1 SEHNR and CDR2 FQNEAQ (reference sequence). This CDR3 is CASSLDVAGGPLAKNIQYF. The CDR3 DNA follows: TGTGCCAGCAGCTTAGATGTGGCGGGAGGGCCGCTAGCCAAAAACATTCAGTACTTC.

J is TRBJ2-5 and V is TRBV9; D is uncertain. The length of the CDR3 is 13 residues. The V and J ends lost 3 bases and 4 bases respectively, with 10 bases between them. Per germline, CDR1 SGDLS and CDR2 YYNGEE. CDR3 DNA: TGTGCCAGCAGCGAGGGCCCCCCAGAGACCCAGTACTTC. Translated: CASSEGPPETQYF. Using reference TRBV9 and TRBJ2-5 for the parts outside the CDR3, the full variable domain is DSGVTQTPKHLITATGQRVTLRCSPRSGDLSVYWYQQSLDQGLQFLIQYYNGEERAKGNILERFSAQQFPDLHSELNLSSLELGDSALYFCASSEGPPETQYFGPGTRLLVL.